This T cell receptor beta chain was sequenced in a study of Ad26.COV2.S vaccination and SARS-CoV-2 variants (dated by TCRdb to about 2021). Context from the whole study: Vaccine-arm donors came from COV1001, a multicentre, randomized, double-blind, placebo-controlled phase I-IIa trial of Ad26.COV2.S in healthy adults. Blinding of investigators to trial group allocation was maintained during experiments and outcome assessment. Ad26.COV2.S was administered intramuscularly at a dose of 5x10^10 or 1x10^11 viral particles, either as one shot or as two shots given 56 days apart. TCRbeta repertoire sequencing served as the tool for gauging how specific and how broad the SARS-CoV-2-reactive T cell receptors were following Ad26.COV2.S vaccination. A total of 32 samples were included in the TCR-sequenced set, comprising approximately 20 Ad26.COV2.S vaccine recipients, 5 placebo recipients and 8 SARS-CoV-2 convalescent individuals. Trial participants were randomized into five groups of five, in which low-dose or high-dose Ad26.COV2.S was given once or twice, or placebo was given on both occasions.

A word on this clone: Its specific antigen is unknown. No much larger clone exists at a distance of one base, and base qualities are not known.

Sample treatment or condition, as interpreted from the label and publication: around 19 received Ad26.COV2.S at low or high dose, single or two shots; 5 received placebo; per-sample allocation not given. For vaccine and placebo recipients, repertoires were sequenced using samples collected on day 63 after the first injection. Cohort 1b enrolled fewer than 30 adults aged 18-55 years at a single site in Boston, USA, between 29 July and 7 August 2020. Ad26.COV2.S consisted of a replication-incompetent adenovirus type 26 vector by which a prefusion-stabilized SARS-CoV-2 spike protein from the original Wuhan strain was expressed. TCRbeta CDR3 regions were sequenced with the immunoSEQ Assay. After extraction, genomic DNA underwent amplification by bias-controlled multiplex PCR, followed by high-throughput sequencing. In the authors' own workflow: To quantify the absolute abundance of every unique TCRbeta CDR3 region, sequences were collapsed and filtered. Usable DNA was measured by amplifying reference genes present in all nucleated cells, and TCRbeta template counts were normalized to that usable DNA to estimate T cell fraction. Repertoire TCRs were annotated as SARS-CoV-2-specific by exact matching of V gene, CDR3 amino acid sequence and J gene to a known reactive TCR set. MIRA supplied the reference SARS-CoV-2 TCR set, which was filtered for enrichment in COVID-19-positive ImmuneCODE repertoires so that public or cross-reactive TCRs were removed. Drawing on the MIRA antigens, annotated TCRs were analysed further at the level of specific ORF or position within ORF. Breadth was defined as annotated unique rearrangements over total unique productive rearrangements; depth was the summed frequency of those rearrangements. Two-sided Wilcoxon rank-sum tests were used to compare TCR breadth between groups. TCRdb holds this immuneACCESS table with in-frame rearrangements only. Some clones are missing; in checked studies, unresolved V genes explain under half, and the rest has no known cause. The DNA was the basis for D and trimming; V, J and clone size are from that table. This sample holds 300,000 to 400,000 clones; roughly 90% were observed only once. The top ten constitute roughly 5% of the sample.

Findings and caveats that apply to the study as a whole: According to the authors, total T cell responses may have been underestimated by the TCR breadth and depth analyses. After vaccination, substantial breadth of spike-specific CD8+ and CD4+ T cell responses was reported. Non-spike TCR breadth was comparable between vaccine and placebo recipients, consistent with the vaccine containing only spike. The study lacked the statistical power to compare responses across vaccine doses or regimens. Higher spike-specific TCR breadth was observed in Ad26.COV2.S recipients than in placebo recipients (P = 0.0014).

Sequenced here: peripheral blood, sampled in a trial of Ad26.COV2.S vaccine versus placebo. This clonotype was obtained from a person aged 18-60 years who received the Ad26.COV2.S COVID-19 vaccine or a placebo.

Here the CDR3 is given as CASSVASSGELFF. The nucleotide sequence is given as TGTGCCAGCAGCGTAGCTAGCTCCGGGGAGCTGTTTTTT. The chain joins TRBV9 to TRBJ2-2; TRBD2 is possibly the D segment (5 matching bases). Based on the germline V gene, the CDR1 and CDR2 sequences are SGDLS and YYNGEE. V is cut by 0 bases and J by 6 bases, and the space between the germline ends is 6 bases. There are 13 amino acids in the CDR3, from cysteine to phenylalanine inclusive. The only DNA kept is the CDR3, 39 bases in frame from the first base.